The present T cell receptor (beta chain) was sequenced within a study of T cell changes during pregnancy in multiple sclerosis. The germline V gene has CDR1 MNHNS and CDR2 SASEGT. The ends were cut back, 3 bases at V and 0 bases at J, with 12 bases in the middle. The CDR3 contains 16 residues. Some clones are missing from TCRdb's copy, which holds only in-frame ones; the method was immunoSEQ multiplex PCR. Among roughly 85,000 clones listed, about 89% were seen once. Sequencing used peripheral blood, obtained in the first trimester of pregnancy. This chain links TRBV6-1 with TRBJ2-1; D unclear. The source of this sequence is a female donor with multiple sclerosis, enrolled in a pregnancy study. This chain's CDR3 is CASSDELHSSYNEQFF. As DNA, the CDR3 is TGTGCCAGCAGTGACGAGCTTCATAGCTCCTACAATGAGCAGTTCTTC.